This passage covers 31 T cell receptor beta chains from one sample sequenced in a study of CD8 T cells in ankylosing spondylitis. TCRdb re-derived calls from the 5' RACE reads in MiXCR, one entry per CDR3 protein. The sample contains 250,000 to 350,000 distinct CDR3 sequences, less than 25% of which appear only once. The sequencing sample was made of blood, either unsorted or a sorted T cell fraction (not recorded which). Receptors were obtained from a female donor with ankylosing spondylitis or in good health (not recorded which).

The chain joins TRBV4-1 to TRBJ2-3; 7 bases align to TRBD1. Germline-derived CDR1 and CDR2 are MGHRA and YSYEKL. This CDR3 is 14 amino acids long. J gave up 5 bases and V 5 bases, and 7 bases lay outside the gene matches. CDR3 in DNA: TGCGCCAGCAGCGCCGACTCAGGGGGAGATACGCAGTATTTT. Translation: CASSADSGGDTQYF.

This chain joins TRBV20-1 and TRBJ1-2; D call uncertain. With 2 bases removed from V and 1 base from J, the gap between germline ends came to 8 bases. The length of the CDR3 is 13 residues. CDR1 and CDR2 (germline): DFQATT, SNEGSKA (reference sequence). The CDR3 loop reads CSARWQFNYGYTF. The CDR3, as DNA: TGCAGTGCTAGATGGCAGTTTAACTATGGCTACACCTTC.

This chain joins TRBV3-1 and TRBJ2-7, with TRBD2 as a possible D gene (6 bases). CDR3 size: 17 residues. Germline CDR1 is LGHDT and CDR2 is YNNKEL (reference sequence). V gave up 4 bases and J gave up 8 bases, with 27 bases separating them. The chain's CDR3 is CASSRSGLKTASHQQYF. The CDR3 bases are TGTGCCAGCAGCCGTTCCGGACTAAAGACGGCCTCTCACCAGCAGTACTTC.

This clonotype was counted only a few times. The gene calls are TRBV7-3 and TRBJ2-5; D gene uncertain. The CDR3 is made up of 15 amino acids. Germline values: CDR1 SGHTA, CDR2 FQGTGA. V was clipped by 5 bases and J by 4 bases, with 17 bases between them. CDR3 loop: CASSIDGNTGETQYF. The CDR3, as DNA: TGTGCCAGCAGCATCGATGGGAATACTGGAGAGACCCAGTACTTC.

This clonotype has more than one count but fewer than ten. This sequence joins TRBV10-1 and TRBJ2-5; D is undetermined. Germline V gene sequence: CDR1 WNHNN, CDR2 SYGVQD (reference sequence). The V gene lost 3 bases and the J gene lost 1 base, with 15 bases spanning the gap. The CDR3 has 16 residues. The CDR3, as DNA: TGCGCCAGCAGTGACCACGGGCCAAATTTCCAAGAGACCCAGTACTTC. This gives the protein CASSDHGPNFQETQYF.

The gene calls are TRBV7-2 and TRBJ2-1, with 10 positions matching TRBD2. Looked up from germline, CDR1 is SGHTA and CDR2 is FQGNSA. This CDR3 region has 17 residues. Trimming at V came to 4 bases and at J to 4 bases, leaving 10 bases not matched to a gene. In DNA, the CDR3 is TGTGCCAGCAGCTCCCCGGAGCGAGCGGGAGGGTACAATGAGCAGTTCTTC. This gives the protein CASSSPERAGGYNEQFF.

This rearrangement joins TRBV10-3 to TRBJ2-1, with 7 bases aligning to TRBD1. CDR3 length: 14 amino acids. Losses at the gene ends were 10 bases for V and 7 bases for J; bases not matched to a gene: 13. The germline V gene encodes CDR1 ENHRY and CDR2 SYGVKD. The CDR3 sequence is CATSGQVGENEQFF. CDR3 in DNA: TGTGCCACCTCCGGACAGGTTGGTGAGAATGAGCAGTTCTTC.

The chain has TRBV4-3 and TRBJ2-1; 10 bases map to TRBD2. From germline, CDR1 is LGHNA and CDR2 YSLEER. The CDR3 extends over 16 amino acids. The V segment lost 3 bases and the J segment 8 bases; nucleotides outside the gene matches: 10. The CDR3 DNA follows: TGCGCCAGCAGCCAGAGGCGGGCTAGCGGGAGAGATGAGCAGTTCTTC. Translated: CASSQRRASGRDEQFF.

This clonotype was seen at least ten times. The chain couples TRBV7-2 to TRBJ2-1, with unresolved D. This CDR3 comprises 12 residues. Germline-derived CDR1 and CDR2 are SGHTA and FQGNSA. The V end was cut by 1 base, the J end by 7 bases, with 5 bases between. The chain's CDR3 is CASSLVRNEQFF. The CDR3 DNA reads TGTGCCAGCAGCTTAGTCCGGAATGAGCAGTTCTTC.

The V gene is TRBV15, the J gene TRBJ2-5, with a weak D call TRBD2 (5 bases). This CDR3 is built from 14 residues. Trimming took off 8 bases at V and 1 base at J, with 14 bases between the two ends. Germline V gene sequence: CDR1 LNHNV, CDR2 YYDKDF (reference sequence). CDR3: CATALDYLQETQYF. The DNA of the CDR3 is TGTGCCACCGCTCTAGACTACCTCCAAGAGACCCAGTACTTC.

This clonotype was found a few times. The chain uses TRBV25-1 and TRBJ1-1; no firm D call. This CDR3 is 11 amino acids long. The V and J ends lost 7 bases and 7 bases respectively, with 10 bases between them. Germline V gene lookup returns CDR1 MGHDK and CDR2 SYGVNS. CDR3 sequence: CASTLVGEAFF. The CDR3 nucleotides are TGTGCCAGCACCCTAGTGGGTGAAGCTTTCTTT. Full variable domain (rest looked up from reference TRBV25-1 and TRBJ1-1): EADIYQTPRYLVIGTGKKITLECSQTMGHDKMYWYQQDPGMELHLIHYSYGVNSTEKGDLSSESTVSRIRTEHFPLTLESARPSHTSQYLCASTLVGEAFFGQGTRLTVV.

The table lists this clonotype with a few counts. This chain links TRBV5-3 with TRBJ2-7; 9 nucleotides agree with TRBD2. TRBV5-3 is labeled an ORF, and its function is uncertain. The V gene end was trimmed by 2 bases and the J gene end by 2 bases; junction bases not matched to a gene: 5. The CDR3 totals 15 residues. In DNA form, the CDR3 reads TGTGCCAGAAGCTTTCTTAGCGGGGGCCCCTACGAGCAGTACTTC. Protein: CARSFLSGGPYEQYF.

This clonotype was seen a few times. The rearrangement joins TRBV20-1 to TRBJ1-1; no clear D gene. Germline CDR1 and CDR2: DFQATT and SNEGSKA (reference sequence). The CDR3 length is 13 residues. V was clipped by 8 bases and J by 1 base, with 14 bases between them. The CDR3, as DNA: TGCAGTACCAAGACCGGAAGGAACACTGAAGCTTTCTTT. Its translation: CSTKTGRNTEAFF.

This clonotype has more than one count but fewer than ten. The chain recombines TRBV9 with TRBJ2-5; TRBD1 is a possible D gene (5 bases). V dropped 0 bases and J dropped 3 bases, with 12 bases sitting between them. CDR3 length: 15 amino acids. Germline V gives CDR1 SGDLS, CDR2 YYNGEE. The CDR3: CASSVGLGREETQYF. The CDR3 nucleotides read TGTGCCAGCAGCGTAGGGCTGGGCAGGGAAGAGACCCAGTACTTC.

The rearrangement uses TRBV5-1 and TRBJ2-1, with D maybe TRBD2 (5 bases). This CDR3 region has 13 residues. V shed 0 bases and J shed 6 bases, with 7 bases lying between them. Per germline, CDR1 SGHRS and CDR2 YFSETQ. The CDR3 is CASSLAGLNEQFF. CDR3 in DNA: TGCGCCAGCAGCTTGGCTGGACTCAATGAGCAGTTCTTC. Combining the CDR3 with reference TRBV5-1 and TRBJ2-1 gives the whole variable domain KAGVTQTPRYLIKTRGQQVTLSCSPISGHRSVSWYQQTPGQGLQFLFEYFSETQRNKGNFPGRFSGRQFSNSRSEMNVSTLELGDSALYLCASSLAGLNEQFFGPGTRLTVL.

This clonotype was seen more than once but under ten times. This chain uses TRBV5-6 with TRBJ2-3; D gene uncertain. The CDR3 has 13 amino acids. V lost 2 bases and J lost 6, with 10 bases in between. CDR1 SGHDT and CDR2 YYEEEE come from the germline V gene. DNA of the CDR3: TGTGCCAGCAGCTTCCCCCCTACGGATACGCAGTATTTT. Translating it yields CASSFPPTDTQYF.

The sample holds a few counts of this clonotype. The chain recombines TRBV20-1 with TRBJ2-2; 9 nucleotides agree with TRBD1. Trimming cost V 6 bases and J 8 bases; bases outside gene matches: 7. Germline V gives CDR1 DFQATT, CDR2 SNEGSKA (reference sequence). CDR3 length: 13 residues. CDR3 nucleotides: TGCAGTGCGAGACAGGGGGTCAGGGGGGAGCTGTTTTTT. Its protein product is CSARQGVRGELFF.

Written as DNA, the CDR3 is TGTGCCAGCAGCGTAATGGGGACTTTCAATGAGCAGTTCTTC. This translates into CASSVMGTFNEQFF. The chain has TRBV9 and TRBJ2-1; tentatively, D is TRBD2 (6 bases). The V end lost 1 base, the J end lost 6 bases, and 11 bases lay between the germline ends. There are 14 residues in the CDR3. The V gene's germline CDR1 is SGDLS and CDR2 YYNGEE.

The rearrangement joins TRBV5-5 to TRBJ2-1, with D perhaps TRBD1 (6 bases). Trimming cost V 6 bases and J 12 bases, with 16 bases left between them. Germline V CDR1 and CDR2: SGHKS, YYEKEE (reference sequence). The CDR3 is 12 amino acids. The CDR3 sequence is CASTPGAGGQFF. CDR3 nucleotides: TGTGCCAGCACCCCAGGGGCGGGCGGGCAGTTCTTC.

This clonotype was observed a few times. The chain has TRBV6-1 and TRBJ2-1, with TRBD2 matching 8 bases. This CDR3 is built from 13 residues. Trimming at V came to 8 bases and at J to 10 bases, leaving 10 bases not matched to a gene. Germline V gene data show CDR1 as MNHNS and CDR2 as SASEGT. Here the CDR3 reads CASRGGISFEQFF. CDR3 coding DNA: TGTGCCAGCCGGGGGGGAATTTCGTTCGAGCAGTTCTTC.

The chain has TRBV7-9 and TRBJ1-1, with TRBD1 matching 8 bases. Trimming removed 5 bases from V and 4 bases from J; junction bases left unmatched: 6. The germline CDR1 and CDR2 sequences are SEHNR and FQNEAQ (reference sequence). This CDR3 region has 14 residues. The CDR3 region has the DNA TGTGCCAGCAGCGCAGGGGGCGAGAGCACTGAAGCTTTCTTT. Translating it yields CASSAGGESTEAFF.

The gene calls are TRBV12-3 or TRBV12-4 and TRBJ1-1; a possible D gene is TRBD1 (6 bases). This CDR3 is built from 17 residues. The V end lost 4 bases, the J end lost 1 base, and 19 bases lay between the germline ends. CDR3: CASSYLGVEGGNTEAFF. The DNA of the CDR3 is TGTGCCAGCAGTTACCTCGGTGTGGAGGGGGGGAACACTGAAGCTTTCTTT.

This chain uses TRBV4-3 with TRBJ1-1; no clear D. The germline CDR1 and CDR2 sequences are LGHNA and YSLEER. The CDR3 is 16 amino acids. Deletions cut 0 bases from V and 1 base from J, with 12 bases between. CDR3 sequence reads: CASSQEILGKNTEAFF. The DNA for the CDR3 is TGCGCCAGCAGCCAAGAAATCCTGGGGAAGAACACTGAAGCTTTCTTT.

This clonotype was detected many times. The chain combines TRBV12-3 or TRBV12-4 with TRBJ1-2; TRBD1 matches 8 bases. This CDR3 is 14 amino acids long. V trimming: 5 bases; J trimming: 11 bases; junction bases outside the gene matches: 13. The CDR3 DNA reads TGTGCCAGCAGTCCCGGACAGGGCCCGGCGGCTTACACCTTC. It yields the protein CASSPGQGPAAYTF.

This clonotype was recorded at least ten times. This rearrangement joins TRBV7-9 to TRBJ2-1; the match to TRBD2 covers 8 bases. V shed 1 base and J 9 bases; nucleotides not matched to a gene: 8. The germline V gene has CDR1 SEHNR and CDR2 FQNEAQ (reference sequence). CDR3 size: 15 residues. In DNA form, the CDR3 reads TGTGCCAGCAGCTTAGTGAGCGGGAGTGTGGGTGAGCAGTTCTTC. Translating gives CASSLVSGSVGEQFF.

The chain is built from TRBV7-9 and TRBJ2-1; TRBD2 agrees at 7 bases. Germline V gene data show CDR1 as SEHNR and CDR2 as FQNEAQ (reference sequence). The CDR3 is 14 amino acids. V shed 6 bases and J 6 bases; nucleotides not matched to a gene: 8. In DNA form, the CDR3 reads TGTGCCAGCAGACTCGTCGGGGAGGGCAATGAGCAGTTCTTC. This codes for CASRLVGEGNEQFF.

The CDR3: CSARGDRGTDTQYF. CDR3 DNA sequence: TGCAGTGCTAGAGGGGACAGGGGGACAGATACGCAGTATTTT. The chain joins TRBV20-1 to TRBJ2-3; 11 bases line up with TRBD1. The CDR3 contains 14 residues. The germline CDR1 and CDR2 sequences are DFQATT and SNEGSKA (reference sequence). Germline trimming cut 1 base from V and 3 bases from J; bases unmatched to any gene: 0.

This clonotype was counted ten times or more. The rearrangement links TRBV6-1 to TRBJ2-7; 7 bases map to TRBD2. J lost 3 bases, V lost 8 bases, and 10 bases had no gene match. The CDR3 runs 14 residues. Germline V gene lookup returns CDR1 MNHNS and CDR2 SASEGT. The CDR3 sequence: CASGVREGIYEQYF. The CDR3 nucleotides read TGTGCCAGCGGGGTTAGGGAGGGGATCTACGAGCAGTACTTC.

This clonotype was detected a few times. The chain uses TRBV20-1 and TRBJ2-4; D gene unclear. The CDR3 consists of 13 residues. Germline assignment: CDR1 DFQATT and CDR2 SNEGSKA (reference sequence). V lost 3 bases, J lost 0 bases, and 6 bases lay in between. CDR3 residues: CSASSLAKNIQYF. The CDR3 nucleotides read TGCAGTGCTAGTTCCCTAGCCAAAAACATTCAGTACTTC.

The chain links TRBV25-1 to TRBJ2-7; the D is unclear. In germline, CDR1 is MGHDK, CDR2 SYGVNS. This CDR3 has 11 residues. V lost 3 bases, J lost 7 bases, and 7 bases lay in between. CDR3 in amino acids: CASSEGLEQYF. The CDR3 DNA follows: TGTGCCAGCAGTGAGGGGTTAGAGCAGTACTTC.

Details on this clonotype: Being one base from a much bigger clone, this may be a read error. The V gene is TRBV29-1, the J gene TRBJ2-7, with D possibly TRBD1 on 5 matching bases. Germline V lookup: CDR1 SQVTM, CDR2 ANQGSEA. The CDR3 is made up of 13 amino acids. The CDR3, as DNA: TGCAGCGTTGAGGGGCAGTACTCCTACGAGCAGCACTTC. It is translated as CSVEGQYSYEQHF.